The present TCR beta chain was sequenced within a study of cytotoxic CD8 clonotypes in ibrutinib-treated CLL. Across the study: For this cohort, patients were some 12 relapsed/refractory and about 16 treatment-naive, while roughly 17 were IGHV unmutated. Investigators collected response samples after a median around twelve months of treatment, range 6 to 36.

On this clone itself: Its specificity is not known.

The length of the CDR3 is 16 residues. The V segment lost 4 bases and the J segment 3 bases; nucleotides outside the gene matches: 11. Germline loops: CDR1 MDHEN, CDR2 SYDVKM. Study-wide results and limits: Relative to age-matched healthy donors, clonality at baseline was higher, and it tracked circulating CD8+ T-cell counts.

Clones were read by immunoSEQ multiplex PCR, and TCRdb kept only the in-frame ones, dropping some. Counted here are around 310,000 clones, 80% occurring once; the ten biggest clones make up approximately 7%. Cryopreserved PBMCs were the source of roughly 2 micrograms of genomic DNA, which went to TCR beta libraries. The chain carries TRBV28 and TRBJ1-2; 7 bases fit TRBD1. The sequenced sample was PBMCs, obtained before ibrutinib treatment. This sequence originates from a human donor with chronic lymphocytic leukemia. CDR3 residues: CASSYLDTGTDYGYTF. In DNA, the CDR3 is TGTGCCAGCAGTTACCTAGATACCGGGACAGACTATGGCTACACCTTC.